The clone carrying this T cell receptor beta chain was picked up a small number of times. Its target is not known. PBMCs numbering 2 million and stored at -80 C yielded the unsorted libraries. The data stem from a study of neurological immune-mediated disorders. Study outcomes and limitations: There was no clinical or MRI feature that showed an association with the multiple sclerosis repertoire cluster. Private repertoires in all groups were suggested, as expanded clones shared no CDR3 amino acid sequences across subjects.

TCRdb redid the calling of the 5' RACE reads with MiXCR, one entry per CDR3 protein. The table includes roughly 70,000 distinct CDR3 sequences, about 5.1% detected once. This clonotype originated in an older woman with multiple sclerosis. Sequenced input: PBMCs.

The CDR3 nucleotides read TGTGCCAGCAGCCCTTTATCGGGAAGTCAGCCCCAGCATTTT. It is translated as CASSPLSGSQPQHF. The J gene is TRBJ1-5, the V gene TRBV7-2; D call uncertain. V was trimmed by 5 bases and J by 6 bases, leaving 14 bases between them. Germline CDR1 is SGHTA and CDR2 is FQGNSA. The CDR3 contains 14 residues.